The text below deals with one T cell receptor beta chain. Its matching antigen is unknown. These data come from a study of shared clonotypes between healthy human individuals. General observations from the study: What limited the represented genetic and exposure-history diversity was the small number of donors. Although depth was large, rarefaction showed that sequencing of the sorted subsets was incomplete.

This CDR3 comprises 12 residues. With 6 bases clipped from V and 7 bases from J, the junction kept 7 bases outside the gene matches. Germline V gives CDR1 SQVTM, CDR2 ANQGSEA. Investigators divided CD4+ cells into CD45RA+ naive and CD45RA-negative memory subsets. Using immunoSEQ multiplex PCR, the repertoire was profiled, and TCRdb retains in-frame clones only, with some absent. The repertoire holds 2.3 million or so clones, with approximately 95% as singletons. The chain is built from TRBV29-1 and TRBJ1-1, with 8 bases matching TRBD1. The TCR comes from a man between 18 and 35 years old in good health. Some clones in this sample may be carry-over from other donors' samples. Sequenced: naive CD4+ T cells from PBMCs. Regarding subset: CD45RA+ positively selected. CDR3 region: CSVERTGSEAFF. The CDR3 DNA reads TGCAGCGTCGAACGGACAGGGAGTGAAGCTTTCTTT. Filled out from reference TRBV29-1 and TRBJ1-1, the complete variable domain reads SAVISQKPSRDICQRGTSLTIQCQVDSQVTMMFWYRQQPGQSLTLIATANQGSEATYESGFVIDKFPISRPNLTFSTLTVSNMSPEDSSIYLCSVERTGSEAFFGQGTRLTVV.